The 7 T cell receptor beta chains below come from one sample, sequenced in a study of graft-versus-host responses after intestinal transplantation. Measured with immunoSEQ multiplex PCR; TCRdb has only the in-frame clones, and not every one. The sample contains about 20,000 clones, roughly nine tenths of which appear only once. Sequenced material: PBMCs, taken around 230 days after intestinal transplant. Every receptor here comes from a human patient who received an intestinal transplant, so some T cells may come from the graft donor.

The V and J genes are TRBV18 and TRBJ1-2; a possible D gene is TRBD1 (6 bases). CDR3 length: 18 amino acids. Trimming took 4 bases from V and 11 from J, leaving 32 bases between them. Germline CDR1 KGHSH, CDR2 LQKENI. CDR3 in DNA: TGTGCCAGCTCACTCTCACCGCTGACACAGGGTCGAAACGAACCTTACACCTTC. Its translation is CASSLSPLTQGRNEPYTF.

The gene calls are TRBV19 and TRBJ1-5, with 8 bases matching TRBD1. The CDR3 contains 14 residues. The germline gives CDR1 LNHDA, CDR2 SQIVND (reference sequence). The ends lost 4 bases at V and 7 bases at J; junction bases unmatched: 6. The CDR3 DNA is TGTGCCAGTAGTACCAGGACAGGGCGGCAGCCCCAGCATTTT. It codes for CASSTRTGRQPQHF.

This clone was recorded only once. The V and J genes are TRBV6-4 and TRBJ2-3; 8 nucleotides align to TRBD2. CDR3 length: 15 amino acids. V trimming: 3 bases; J trimming: 6 bases; junction bases outside the gene matches: 8. Germline CDR1 and CDR2: MRHNA and SNTAGT. The CDR3 nucleotides are TGTGCCAGCAGTGAGAGAGCGGGGGCCCGGGATACGCAGTATTTT. This encodes CASSERAGARDTQYF.

The V call is TRBV7-2, the J call TRBJ2-3, with 12 nucleotides matching TRBD2. The CDR3 is made up of 15 amino acids. CDR1 SGHTA and CDR2 FQGNSA come from the germline V gene. V trimming: 2 bases; J trimming: 10 bases; junction bases outside the gene matches: 7. For the CDR3, the DNA is TGTGCCAGCAGCTTACCGACTAGCGGGGGCAGGTCGCAGTATTTT. Protein sequence: CASSLPTSGGRSQYF.

CDR3 sequence: CASSPLRAAEAFF. CDR3 coding DNA: TGTGCCAGCAGCCCCCTCCGGGCGGCTGAAGCTTTCTTT. The rearrangement joins TRBV5-6 to TRBJ1-1; D not certain. Germline loops: CDR1 SGHDT, CDR2 YYEEEE. Trimming removed 4 bases at V and 6 bases at J, with 13 bases between. This CDR3 is built from 13 residues.

The chain carries TRBV19 and TRBJ1-1; D call uncertain. Between the trimmed V and J ends, which lost 5 bases and 1 base, there was a span of 8 bases. The length of the CDR3 is 13 residues. In germline, CDR1 is LNHDA, CDR2 SQIVND (reference sequence). This CDR3 is CASSWTTNTEAFF. CDR3 coding DNA: TGTGCCAGTAGTTGGACCACGAACACTGAAGCTTTCTTT.

CDR3 sequence (DNA): TGTGCCACTGGGACAGGCCCGAACACTGAAGCTTTCTTT. This gives the protein CATGTGPNTEAFF. The chain couples TRBV15 to TRBJ1-1; 8 positions match TRBD1. Trimming removed 9 bases from V and 1 base from J; junction bases left unmatched: 4. The CDR3 has 13 residues. Germline CDR1 reads LNHNV; CDR2 reads YYDKDF (reference sequence).